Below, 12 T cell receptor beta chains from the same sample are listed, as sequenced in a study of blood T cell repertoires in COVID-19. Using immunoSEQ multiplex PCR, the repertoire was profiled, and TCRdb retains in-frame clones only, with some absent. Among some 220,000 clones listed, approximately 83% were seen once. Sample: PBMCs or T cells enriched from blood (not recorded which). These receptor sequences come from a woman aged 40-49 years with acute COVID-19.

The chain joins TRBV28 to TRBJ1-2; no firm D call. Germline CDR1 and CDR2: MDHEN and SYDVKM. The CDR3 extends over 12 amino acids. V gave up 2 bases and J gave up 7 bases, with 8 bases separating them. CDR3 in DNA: TGTGCCAGCAGTTTAGAACATCGTGGCTACACCTTC. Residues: CASSLEHRGYTF.

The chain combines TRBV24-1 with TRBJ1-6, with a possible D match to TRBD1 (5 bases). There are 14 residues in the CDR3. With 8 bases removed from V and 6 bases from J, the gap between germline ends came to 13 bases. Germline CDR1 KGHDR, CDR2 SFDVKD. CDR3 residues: CATIRARGNSPLHF. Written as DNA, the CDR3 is TGTGCCACCATACGTGCTAGGGGTAATTCACCCCTCCACTTT.

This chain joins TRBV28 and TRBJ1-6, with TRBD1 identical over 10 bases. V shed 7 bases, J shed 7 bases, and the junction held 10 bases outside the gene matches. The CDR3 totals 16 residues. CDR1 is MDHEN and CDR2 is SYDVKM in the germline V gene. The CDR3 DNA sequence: TGTGCCAGCAACCCGTGGGGGACAGGGGCAAATTCACCCCTCCACTTT. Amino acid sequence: CASNPWGTGANSPLHF.

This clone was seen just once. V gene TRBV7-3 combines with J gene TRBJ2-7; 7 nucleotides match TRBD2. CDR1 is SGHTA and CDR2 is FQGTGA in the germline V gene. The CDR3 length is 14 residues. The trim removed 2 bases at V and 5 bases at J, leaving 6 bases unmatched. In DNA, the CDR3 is TGTGCCAGCAGCTTATCACCGGGAGGAAACGAGCAGTACTTC. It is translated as CASSLSPGGNEQYF. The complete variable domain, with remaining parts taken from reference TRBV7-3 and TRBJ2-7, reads GAGVSQTPSNKVTEKGKYVELRCDPISGHTALYWYRQSLGQGPEFLIYFQGTGAADDSGLPNDRFFAVRPEGSVSTLKIQRTERGDSAVYLCASSLSPGGNEQYFGPGTRLTVT.

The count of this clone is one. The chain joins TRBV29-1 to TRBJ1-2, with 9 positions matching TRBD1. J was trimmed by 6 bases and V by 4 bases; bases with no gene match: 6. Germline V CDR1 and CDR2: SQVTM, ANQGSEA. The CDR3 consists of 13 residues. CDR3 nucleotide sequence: TGCAGCGTTGGGACAGGGGATCTGGATGGCTACACCTTC. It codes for CSVGTGDLDGYTF.

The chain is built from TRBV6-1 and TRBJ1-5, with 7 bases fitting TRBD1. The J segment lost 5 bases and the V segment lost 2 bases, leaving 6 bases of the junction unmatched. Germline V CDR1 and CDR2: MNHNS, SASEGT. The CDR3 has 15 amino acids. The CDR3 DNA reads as TGTGCCAGCAGTGAAATTCCAGGACAGGATCAGCCCCAGCATTTT. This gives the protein CASSEIPGQDQPQHF.

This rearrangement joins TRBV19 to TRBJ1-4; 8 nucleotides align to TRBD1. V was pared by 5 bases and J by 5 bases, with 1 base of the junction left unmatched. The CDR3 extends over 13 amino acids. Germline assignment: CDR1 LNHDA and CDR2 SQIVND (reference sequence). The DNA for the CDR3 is TGTGCCAGTAGTCAGGGGGCGAATGAAAAACTGTTTTTT. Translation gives CASSQGANEKLFF. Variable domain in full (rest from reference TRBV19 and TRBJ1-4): DGGITQSPKYLFRKEGQNVTLSCEQNLNHDAMYWYRQDPGQGLRLIYYSQIVNDFQKGDIAEGYSVSREKKESFPLTVTSAQKNPTAFYLCASSQGANEKLFFGSGTQLSVL.

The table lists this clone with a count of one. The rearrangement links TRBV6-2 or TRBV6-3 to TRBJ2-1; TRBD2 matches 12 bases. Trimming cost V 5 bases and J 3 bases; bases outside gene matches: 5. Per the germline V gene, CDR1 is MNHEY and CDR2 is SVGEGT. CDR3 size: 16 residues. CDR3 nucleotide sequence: TGTGCCAGCAGTACTAGCGGGGGGTTCCTCTACAATGAGCAGTTCTTC. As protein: CASSTSGGFLYNEQFF.

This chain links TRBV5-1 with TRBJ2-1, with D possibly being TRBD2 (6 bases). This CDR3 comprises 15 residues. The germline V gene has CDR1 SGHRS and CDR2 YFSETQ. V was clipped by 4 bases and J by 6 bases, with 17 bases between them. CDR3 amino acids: CASSQTLHSGNEQFF. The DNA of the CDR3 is TGCGCCAGCAGCCAAACCCTACATAGCGGCAATGAGCAGTTCTTC.

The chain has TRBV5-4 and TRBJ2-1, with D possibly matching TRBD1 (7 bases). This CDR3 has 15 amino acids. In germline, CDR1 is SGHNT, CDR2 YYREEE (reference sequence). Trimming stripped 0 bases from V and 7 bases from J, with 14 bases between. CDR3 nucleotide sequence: TGTGCCAGCAGCTTGGGAGGGGGCGCGGGGAATGAGCAGTTCTTC. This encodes CASSLGGGAGNEQFF.

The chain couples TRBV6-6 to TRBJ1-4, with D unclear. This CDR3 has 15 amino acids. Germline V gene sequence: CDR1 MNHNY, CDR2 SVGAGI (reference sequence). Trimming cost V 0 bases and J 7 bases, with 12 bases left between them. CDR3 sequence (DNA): TGTGCCAGCAGTTACTCCAGGAGGTTTATTGAAAAACTGTTTTTT. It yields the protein CASSYSRRFIEKLFF.

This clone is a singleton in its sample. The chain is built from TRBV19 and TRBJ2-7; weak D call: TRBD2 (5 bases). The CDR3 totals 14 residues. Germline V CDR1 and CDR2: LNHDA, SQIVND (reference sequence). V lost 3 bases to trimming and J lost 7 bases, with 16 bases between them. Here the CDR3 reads CASSIFGVASEQYF. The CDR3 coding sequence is TGTGCCAGTAGTATTTTCGGGGTAGCTAGTGAGCAGTACTTC.